Presented here are 13 T cell receptor beta chains from one specimen sequenced in a study of response to subunit inactivated influenza vaccine. Via MiXCR, TCRdb re-called the RT-PCR reads, giving one row per CDR3 protein. Among about 300,000 distinct CDR3 sequences, 20% to 25% were seen once, and the ten largest hold roughly a tenth. This specimen was PBMCs from blood, taken 21 months after vaccination. The receptors were gathered from a man aged 45 to 70 who received an inactivated influenza vaccine.

This rearrangement joins TRBV15 to TRBJ1-4, with D uncertain. The length of the CDR3 is 13 residues. Deletions cut 0 bases from V and 13 bases from J, with 12 bases between. Germline V CDR1 and CDR2: LNHNV, YYDKDF (reference sequence). CDR3 region: CATSRDRAGGLFF. The CDR3 DNA sequence: TGTGCCACCAGCAGAGATCGGGCAGGAGGACTGTTTTTT.

The chain carries TRBV25-1 and TRBJ2-3, with no clear D. The V and J ends lost 5 bases and 4 bases respectively, with 10 bases between them. Germline V gene lookup returns CDR1 MGHDK and CDR2 SYGVNS. This CDR3 has 13 residues. CDR3 sequence: CASSLTGADTQYF. As DNA, the CDR3 is TGTGCCAGCAGTCTGACTGGGGCAGATACGCAGTATTTT.

This clonotype was observed a handful of times. The genes are TRBV5-1 and TRBJ2-5; D unresolved. CDR1 and CDR2 (germline): SGHRS, YFSETQ. The V end lost 4 bases, the J end lost 5 bases, and 12 bases lay between the germline ends. This CDR3 is 13 amino acids long. The CDR3 reads CASSPVLAETQYF. CDR3 nucleotides: TGCGCCAGCAGCCCGGTTCTCGCGGAGACCCAGTACTTC.

The sample holds many counts of this clonotype. The rearrangement uses TRBV20-1 and TRBJ1-5; D unclear. Per the germline V gene, CDR1 is DFQATT and CDR2 is SNEGSKA (reference sequence). Trimming pared 0 bases from V and 1 base from J, leaving 13 bases between. The CDR3 has 16 residues. The chain's CDR3 is CSARDSQPRSNQPQHF. DNA for the CDR3: TGCAGTGCTAGAGATTCCCAGCCCCGGAGCAATCAGCCCCAGCATTTT.

The V call is TRBV5-5, the J call TRBJ2-1, with no clear D. Germline V gene sequence: CDR1 SGHKS, CDR2 YYEKEE (reference sequence). The CDR3 length is 15 residues. Trimming cost V 3 bases and J 0 bases, with 10 bases left between them. The CDR3 reads CASSSDPSSYNEQFF. The CDR3 DNA sequence: TGTGCCAGCAGCTCAGACCCTAGCTCCTACAATGAGCAGTTCTTC.

The rearrangement links TRBV14 to TRBJ2-7, with 11 bases matching TRBD1. V lost 5 bases, J lost 3 bases, and 6 bases stayed unmatched. Germline CDR1 SGHDN, CDR2 FVKESK. This CDR3 has 15 amino acids. Here the CDR3 DNA reads TGTGCCAGCAGCTTCCGGACAGGGGGCGGCTACGAGCAGTACTTC. It specifies CASSFRTGGGYEQYF.

This clonotype was seen repeatedly, ten times or more. An end of the junction differs from the germline gene, which may be a read error. The chain couples TRBV6-1 to TRBJ2-3; D possibly corresponds to TRBD1 (6 bases). CDR1 MNHNS and CDR2 SASEGT come from the germline V gene. The CDR3 is made up of 18 amino acids. CDR3 residues: CAISESSRYRAVKDTQYF. The CDR3, as DNA: TGTGCCATCAGTGAAAGTTCCAGGTACAGGGCGGTGAAGGATACGCAGTATTTT.

This clonotype came up a few times. The CDR3 region is CASLRGGYQDYGYTF. CDR3 bases: TGTGCCAGCCTTAGGGGAGGCTACCAGGACTATGGCTACACCTTC. This chain links TRBV2 with TRBJ1-2; possible D gene TRBD1, 5 bases. Germline V gene sequence: CDR1 SNHLY, CDR2 FYNNEI. The CDR3 extends over 15 amino acids. Trimming removed 8 bases at V and 3 bases at J, with 19 bases between.

The DNA for the CDR3 is TGTGCCAGCAGTTTCGGCCTTAAGATCTGGAGCTCCTACAATGAGCAGTTCTTC. It translates to CASSFGLKIWSSYNEQFF. V gene TRBV12-3 or TRBV12-4 combines with J gene TRBJ2-1; no definite D call. Trimming removed 3 bases from V and 0 bases from J, with 18 bases in between. CDR3 length: 18 residues.

In its sample, this clonotype was seen a few times. The CDR3, as DNA: TGTGCCAGCAGCTTGCAGGTGGAGCCGGGCCATGAGCAGTTCTTC. Translation gives CASSLQVEPGHEQFF. This rearrangement joins TRBV5-4 to TRBJ2-1; no firm D call. This CDR3 region has 15 residues. The V end was cut by 1 base, the J end by 8 bases, with 16 bases between. Germline V CDR1 and CDR2: SGHNT, YYREEE (reference sequence).

The chain employs TRBV6-1 and TRBJ2-2, with TRBD2 as a possible D gene (6 bases). This CDR3 has 14 residues. With 10 bases removed from V and 4 bases from J, the gap between germline ends came to 16 bases. The germline gives CDR1 MNHNS, CDR2 SASEGT. The DNA for the CDR3 is TGTGCCACCTGGGGGGATCTATTCACCGGGGAGCTGTTTTTT. The encoded protein is CATWGDLFTGELFF.

This clonotype was seen a handful of times. The chain has TRBV29-1 and TRBJ2-1, with 11 bases matching TRBD1. Per germline, CDR1 SQVTM and CDR2 ANQGSEA. After removal of 1 base from V and 11 bases from J, the junction contained 13 bases not matched to a gene. The CDR3 has 16 amino acids. CDR3 coding DNA: TGCAGCGTTGAAGTGTCCGGGACAGGGGGATCGGGGAAGCAGTTCTTC. Protein: CSVEVSGTGGSGKQFF.

The chain joins TRBV10-3 to TRBJ1-5; unclear D gene. Trimming shortened V by 2 bases and J by 5 bases, and 7 bases separated the two germline ends. Germline V gene lookup returns CDR1 ENHRY and CDR2 SYGVKD. The CDR3 is 13 residues long. The CDR3 DNA reads as TGTGCCATCAGTGAGGGCCACGATCAGCCCCAGCATTTT. Translation: CAISEGHDQPQHF.